This record covers a single T cell receptor (beta chain). Antigen unknown. The sample comes from a study of shared clonotypes between healthy human individuals. General study findings and limits: Sample collection involved blood only; tissue repertoires are likely different. Generation of non-shared clonotypes was less probable than generation of clonotypes shared by all four donors. Naive subsets, compared against memory subsets, generally had larger estimated richness values.

Per germline, CDR1 MDHEN and CDR2 SYDVKM. With 5 bases removed from V and 6 bases from J, the gap between germline ends came to 21 bases. The CDR3 is made up of 16 amino acids. Libraries were prepared by immunoSEQ multiplex PCR; TCRdb keeps only in-frame clonotypes and omits some of them. Of around 1.9 million clones in the sample, 80% to 95% were seen once. CD45RO-negative, CCR7-positively selected cells formed the naive CD8 fraction, excluding terminally differentiated effector memory CD45RA+ cells. The source material was naive CD8+ T cells from PBMCs. This TCR derives from a man between 18 and 35 years old in good health. Some clones in this sample may be carry-over from other donors' samples. The V gene is TRBV28, the J gene TRBJ2-3, with D perhaps given as TRBD1 or TRBD2 (6 bases each). The CDR3 here is CASSLRGRGLSDTQYF. Here the CDR3 DNA reads TGTGCCAGCAGTCTGCGTGGCAGGGGACTTTCGGATACGCAGTATTTT.